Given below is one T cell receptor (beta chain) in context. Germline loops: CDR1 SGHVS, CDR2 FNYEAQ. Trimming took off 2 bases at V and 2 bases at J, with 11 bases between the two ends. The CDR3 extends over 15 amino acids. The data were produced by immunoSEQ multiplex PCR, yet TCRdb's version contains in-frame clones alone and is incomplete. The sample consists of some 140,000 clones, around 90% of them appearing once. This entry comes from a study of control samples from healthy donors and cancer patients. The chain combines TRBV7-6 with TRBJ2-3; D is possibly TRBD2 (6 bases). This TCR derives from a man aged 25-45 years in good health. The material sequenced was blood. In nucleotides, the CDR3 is TGTGCCAGCAGCTTATCGGGGGTGCCCACAGATACGCAGTATTTT. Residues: CASSLSGVPTDTQYF.